This entry lists 11 T cell receptor beta chains sequenced from one sample in a study of OX40 agonist ivuxolimab in advanced cancers. Clones were sequenced by immunoSEQ multiplex PCR, and TCRdb holds only the in-frame ones, with some missing. The sample lists 50,000 to 70,000 clones, 93% seen once, with approximately 20% in the top ten. This specimen consisted of CD4+ or CD8+ T cells sorted from blood, obtained in a trial of the OX40 agonist ivuxolimab. The receptors originated from an adult with an advanced solid tumor such as melanoma, head and neck, liver or kidney cancer.

This clone was found once. The gene calls are TRBV10-3 and TRBJ2-2; 14 bases map to TRBD2. The germline gives CDR1 ENHRY, CDR2 SYGVKD. There are 17 residues in the CDR3. V was pared by 2 bases and J by 5 bases, with 4 bases of the junction left unmatched. CDR3 nucleotides: TGTGCCATCAGTGAGGGGACTAGCGGGAGAGGAACCGGGGAGCTGTTTTTT. This gives the protein CAISEGTSGRGTGELFF.

The chain recombines TRBV11-2 with TRBJ2-7, with D possibly being TRBD2 (6 bases). CDR1 and CDR2 from the germline V gene are SGHAT and FQNNGV. Deletions cut 5 bases from V and 3 bases from J, with 14 bases between. This CDR3 is 14 amino acids long. DNA of the CDR3: TGTGCCAGCAGCCCCCGGGACTCAAACTACGAGCAGTACTTC. Its translation: CASSPRDSNYEQYF.

The J gene is TRBJ1-1, the V gene TRBV5-4; TRBD1 might be the D (6 bases). V lost 1 base and J lost 3, with 10 bases in between. Germline CDR1 reads SGHNT; CDR2 reads YYREEE (reference sequence). This CDR3 has 14 amino acids. The CDR3 region has the DNA TGTGCCAGCAGCTTGCTTGACAGGTACACTGAAGCTTTCTTT. Amino acid sequence: CASSLLDRYTEAFF.

CDR3 in amino acids: CASSSRGPEFF. CDR3 in DNA: TGTGCCAGCAGCTCAAGGGGTCCCGAGTTCTTC. This sequence joins TRBV7-9 and TRBJ2-1, with D maybe TRBD1 (5 bases). Germline V gives CDR1 SEHNR, CDR2 FQNEAQ (reference sequence). Trimming pared 4 bases from V and 14 bases from J, leaving 12 bases between. The length of the CDR3 is 11 residues.

V usage is TRBV5-1 and J usage is TRBJ2-7, with unresolved D. The V gene's germline CDR1 is SGHRS and CDR2 YFSETQ. This CDR3 contains 15 residues. V was trimmed by 1 base and J by 2 bases, leaving 13 bases between them. The CDR3 region is CASSLTSASPYEQYF. DNA of the CDR3: TGCGCCAGCAGCTTGACCTCTGCAAGTCCCTACGAGCAGTACTTC.

This clone was seen once. In DNA, the CDR3 is TGCGCCAGCAGCCAAGGGGGCAGTAATCCTGAAGCTTTCTTT. Amino acids: CASSQGGSNPEAFF. The chain joins TRBV4-1 to TRBJ1-1; tentative D call: TRBD1 (5 bases). In germline, CDR1 is MGHRA, CDR2 YSYEKL. The CDR3 sequence is 14 residues long. The V end lost 1 base, the J end lost 6 bases, and 12 bases lay between the germline ends.

This clone has only one observation. CDR3 loop: CAWSDRGLSYEQYF. CDR3 in DNA: TGTGCCTGGAGTGACAGGGGGCTCTCCTACGAGCAGTACTTC. This chain uses TRBV30 with TRBJ2-7, with TRBD1 matching over 9 bases. The germline V gene encodes CDR1 GTSNPN and CDR2 SVGIG (reference sequence). The CDR3 has 14 amino acids. V lost 1 base, J lost 0 bases, and 1 base stayed unmatched.

This clone was seen only once. The V gene is TRBV6-6, the J gene TRBJ1-3; D is uncertain. V was pared by 4 bases and J by 2 bases, with 9 bases between. The CDR3 sequence is 14 residues long. Per germline, CDR1 MNHNY and CDR2 SVGAGI (reference sequence). In DNA, the CDR3 is TGTGCCAGCAGTTCCCGCCCTCCTGGAAACACCATATATTTT. It translates to CASSSRPPGNTIYF.

The genes are TRBV29-1 and TRBJ2-4; D may be TRBD1 (6 bases). CDR1 is SQVTM and CDR2 is ANQGSEA in the germline V gene. The CDR3 totals 12 residues. Trimming cost V 8 bases and J 6 bases, with 14 bases left between them. CDR3 region: CSFTGQSNIQYF. CDR3 DNA sequence: TGCAGCTTTACAGGGCAGTCAAACATTCAGTACTTC.

The chain carries TRBV27 and TRBJ1-5; D not resolved. Trimming stripped 7 bases from V and 0 bases from J, with 13 bases between. Germline lookup yields CDR1 MNHEY and CDR2 SMNVEV (reference sequence). This CDR3 region has 15 residues. The CDR3 coding sequence is TGTGCCAGCAATTGGGCAGCTTATAGCAATCAGCCCCAGCATTTT. Protein sequence: CASNWAAYSNQPQHF.

This chain connects TRBV27 to TRBJ2-2, with 7 nucleotides matching TRBD2. The germline gives CDR1 MNHEY, CDR2 SMNVEV (reference sequence). With V trimmed by 2 bases and J by 4 bases, 7 bases remained unmatched. This CDR3 region has 16 residues. CDR3: CASSLIGGRGTGELFF. The CDR3 DNA is TGTGCCAGCAGTTTAATCGGCGGGAGAGGCACCGGGGAGCTGTTTTTT.